This TCR beta chain was documented in a study of blood T cell repertoires in COVID-19. Study overall: Samples representing acute and convalescent COVID-19 were sourced from the United States, Italy and Spain. In each case, the material was cDNA or gDNA derived from T cells, B-cell-depleted T cells, or PBMCs.

While infection was still active, Seattle patients were enrolled and then followed longitudinally. CDR3 length: 15 amino acids. The V end lost 4 bases, the J end lost 4 bases, and 16 bases lay between the germline ends. The germline CDR1 and CDR2 sequences are MGHRA and YSYEKL. In the original analysis: Quantification of nucleated cells was approximated via reference gene primer amplification. Here immunoSEQ multiplex PCR was the method, and the copy in TCRdb shows in-frame clones only, minus some. V and J calls and clone size are as listed in that table; D and trimming were resolved from the DNA. The data show about 160,000 clones, more than 85% seen once.

The source is a woman in her fifties or sixties with COVID-19, enrolled during active disease. The sample taken for sequencing was peripheral blood. This chain links TRBV4-1 with TRBJ1-1; D remains ambiguous. The CDR3 region has the DNA TGCGCCAGCAGCCCCTTTCCGGATCGGGGCACTGAAGCTTTCTTT. It yields the protein CASSPFPDRGTEAFF.